The clone carrying this TCR beta chain was counted at least ten times. The antigen is unknown. This record belongs to a study of post-analysis software for immune sequencing data. Study overall: Some patients lacked subtype; others had relapsing-remitting, secondary progressive or progressive-relapsing disease.

Every TCR beta cDNA library bore unique molecular identifiers. Via MiXCR, TCRdb re-called the PCR reads, giving one row per CDR3 protein. The table lists some 690,000 distinct CDR3 sequences, approximately 60% of them singletons. Trimming stripped 8 bases from V and 2 bases from J, with 8 bases between. The CDR3 has 12 amino acids. CDR1 KGHSH and CDR2 LQKENI come from the germline V gene. The study's findings and limits: When compared against controls, multiple sclerosis patients showed significantly lower normalized Chao1 diversity. TRBV5-6, TRBV5-1 and TRBV20-1 were among a handful of TRBV segments more frequent in patients than controls.

The sample taken for sequencing was blood. The receptor was isolated from a girl aged 2 to 9 with multiple sclerosis. The chain has TRBV18 and TRBJ2-3; D is unclear. CDR3 loop: CASSPNTDTQYF. The CDR3 DNA sequence: TGTGCCAGCAGCCCCAACACAGATACGCAGTATTTT.